This T cell receptor (beta chain) originates from a study of T cell changes during pregnancy in multiple sclerosis. The germline CDR1 and CDR2 sequences are SQVTM and ANQGSEA. The CDR3 has 14 amino acids. The trim removed 7 bases at V and 2 bases at J, leaving 5 bases unmatched. The repertoire was sequenced with immunoSEQ multiplex PCR; TCRdb's copy has only in-frame clones and lacks some. Of tens of thousands of clones in the sample, 85% to 95% were seen once. Sequencing used peripheral blood, obtained in the third trimester of pregnancy. This TCR was recovered from a female donor in good health, enrolled as a control in a pregnancy study. This rearrangement joins TRBV29-1 to TRBJ2-3, with TRBD2 matching 11 bases. CDR3 amino acids: CSGRLAGFTDTQYF. The CDR3 DNA is TGCAGCGGGCGACTAGCGGGGTTCACAGATACGCAGTATTTT.